Listed here are 21 T cell receptor beta chains from one sample, sequenced in a study of low-dose radiotherapy and immunotherapy resistance in tumors. Time point specified: after trial treatment. The treatment here: LDRT plus nivolumab, ipilimumab, low-dose cyclophosphamide and aspirin (RACIN trial). Gene-specific TRAV and TRBV primers were used for first-strand cDNA, covering alpha and beta chains. With a V-primer adapter and a constant-region primer, TCRs were amplified for about 19 PCR cycles. TCRdb redid the calling of the reads with MiXCR, one entry per CDR3 protein. The data hold 30,000 to 40,000 distinct CDR3 sequences, with around 20% observed a single time. The source material was PBMCs, sampled after low-dose radiotherapy plus immunotherapy. These TCRs come from a female donor with ovarian cancer.

This chain uses TRBV19 with TRBJ2-2; D might be TRBD2 (6 bases). This CDR3 has 16 amino acids. V was pared by 5 bases and J by 1 base, with 14 bases between. Germline V lookup: CDR1 LNHDA, CDR2 SQIVND (reference sequence). Here the CDR3 DNA reads TGTGCCAGTAGTCCGAACTTAGCGGTGAACACCGGGGAGCTGTTTTTT. The encoded protein is CASSPNLAVNTGELFF. Using reference TRBV19 and TRBJ2-2 for the parts outside the CDR3, the full variable domain is DGGITQSPKYLFRKEGQNVTLSCEQNLNHDAMYWYRQDPGQGLRLIYYSQIVNDFQKGDIAEGYSVSREKKESFPLTVTSAQKNPTAFYLCASSPNLAVNTGELFFGEGSRLTVL.

This clonotype showed up many times. The rearrangement uses TRBV18 and TRBJ2-7, with TRBD1 matching over 7 bases. The CDR3 consists of 13 residues. The V gene's germline CDR1 is KGHSH and CDR2 LQKENI. V was clipped by 5 bases and J by 5 bases; unmatched bases: 6. The CDR3 spells CASSATGIDEQYF. The DNA of the CDR3 is TGTGCCAGCTCAGCGACAGGGATCGACGAGCAGTACTTC.

This clonotype was seen repeatedly, ten times or more. The chain combines TRBV10-3 with TRBJ2-2, with 8 bases identical to TRBD1. The CDR3 runs 16 residues. From germline, CDR1 is ENHRY and CDR2 SYGVKD. Germline trimming cut 2 bases from V and 3 bases from J; bases unmatched to any gene: 5. Here the CDR3 reads CAISEQAGGYTGELFF. CDR3 coding DNA: TGTGCCATCAGTGAGCAGGCAGGGGGCTACACCGGGGAGCTGTTTTTT.

This clonotype has at least ten counts. The gene calls are TRBV4-1 and TRBJ2-2; 8 bases line up with TRBD2. J was trimmed by 4 bases and V by 3 bases; bases with no gene match: 4. This CDR3 region has 15 residues. The germline CDR1 and CDR2 sequences are MGHRA and YSYEKL. The CDR3 nucleotides are TGCGCCAGCAGCCATGGACTAGCCCTCACCGGGGAGCTGTTTTTT. As protein: CASSHGLALTGELFF.

This clonotype was recorded many times. The chain is built from TRBV19 and TRBJ1-5; possible D gene TRBD1, 5 bases. Germline CDR1 reads LNHDA; CDR2 reads SQIVND (reference sequence). The CDR3 contains 15 residues. The V end lost 3 bases, the J end lost 0 bases, and 9 bases lay between the germline ends. Here the CDR3 reads CASSMAGHSNQPQHF. CDR3 bases: TGTGCCAGTAGTATGGCGGGGCATAGCAATCAGCCCCAGCATTTT.

There are a few counts of this clonotype. It differs at one base from a far larger clone, so likely a read error. The rearrangement links TRBV2 to TRBJ2-1; possibly TRBD2 for D (6 bases). This CDR3 spans 14 amino acids. The V and J ends lost 5 bases and 10 bases respectively, with 18 bases between them. Germline V lookup: CDR1 SNHLY, CDR2 FYNNEI. Here the CDR3 reads CASSYDGSSYEQFF. The CDR3 DNA sequence: TGTGCCAGCAGTTATGACGGGAGCTCCTACGAGCAGTTCTTC.

This clonotype was seen many times. This sequence joins TRBV7-9 and TRBJ1-1; 9 positions match TRBD1. The CDR3 is 14 amino acids. V trimming: 5 bases; J trimming: 5 bases; junction bases outside the gene matches: 6. Germline loops: CDR1 SEHNR, CDR2 FQNEAQ (reference sequence). CDR3 DNA sequence: TGTGCCAGCAGCCCTCGGGACAGGGCAACTGAAGCTTTCTTT. It yields the protein CASSPRDRATEAFF.

This clonotype turned up a few times. The V call is TRBV10-2, the J call TRBJ1-1; D remains ambiguous. The CDR3 has 12 residues. The ends were cut back, 8 bases at V and 2 bases at J, with 9 bases in the middle. Germline loops: CDR1 WSHSY, CDR2 SAAADI. The CDR3 DNA follows: TGCGCCAGCCGGAGTATTAACACTGAAGCTTTCTTT. It codes for CASRSINTEAFF.

This clonotype was seen many times. The chain employs TRBV19 and TRBJ1-6; D unclear. The CDR3 covers 14 residues. Germline V gene data show CDR1 as LNHDA and CDR2 as SQIVND (reference sequence). The ends were cut back, 5 bases at V and 5 bases at J, with 10 bases in the middle. CDR3 DNA: TGTGCCAGTAGTCAACAGACGAATAATTCACCCCTCCACTTT. Residues: CASSQQTNNSPLHF.

This clonotype has ten or more counts. The V call is TRBV5-6, the J call TRBJ2-5; D is ambiguous. The CDR3 sequence is 16 residues long. CDR1 is SGHDT and CDR2 is YYEEEE in the germline V gene. The V end lost 4 bases, the J end lost 2 bases, and 18 bases lay between the germline ends. The CDR3 loop is CASSPRPGSVQETQYF. Written as DNA, the CDR3 is TGTGCCAGCAGCCCCCGACCTGGGTCGGTTCAAGAGACCCAGTACTTC.

In its sample, this clonotype was seen many times. The chain links TRBV24-1 to TRBJ2-2; weak D call: TRBD2 (6 bases). The CDR3 consists of 12 residues. Germline V gives CDR1 KGHDR, CDR2 SFDVKD. V was shortened by 9 bases and J by 6 bases, with 10 bases between the two germline ends. CDR3 amino acids: CATRTGAGELFF. The CDR3 DNA is TGTGCCACCCGGACGGGAGCCGGGGAGCTGTTTTTT.

This clonotype was found a few times. The chain joins TRBV20-1 to TRBJ1-6; TRBD1 matches 9 bases. Germline CDR1 is DFQATT and CDR2 is SNEGSKA (reference sequence). CDR3 length equals 16 residues. After removal of 0 bases from V and 8 bases from J, the junction contained 8 bases not matched to a gene. The CDR3 nucleotides are TGCAGTGCTAGAGATAGTGGACAGGGGTCTCATTCACCCCTCCACTTT. This sequence encodes CSARDSGQGSHSPLHF.

CDR3 region: CASSPSGDGYTF. In DNA, the CDR3 is TGTGCCAGCTCACCGTCAGGGGATGGCTACACCTTC. This rearrangement joins TRBV18 to TRBJ1-2; possible D gene TRBD1, 6 bases. Trimming took off 3 bases at V and 6 bases at J, with 8 bases between the two ends. The CDR3 extends over 12 amino acids. Germline assignment: CDR1 KGHSH and CDR2 LQKENI.

This clonotype was observed at least ten times. The chain carries TRBV20-1 and TRBJ2-5; perhaps D is TRBD1 or TRBD2 (7 bases each). Germline CDR1 DFQATT, CDR2 SNEGSKA (reference sequence). Trimming stripped 3 bases from V and 5 bases from J, with 13 bases between. The CDR3 is 13 amino acids. The CDR3, as DNA: TGCAGTGCTAGGCCCCAGGGGGGGGAGACCCAGTACTTC. This codes for CSARPQGGETQYF.

This clonotype has ten or more counts. The genes are TRBV3-1 and TRBJ2-7; no reliable D call. The CDR3 sequence is 12 residues long. The V end was cut by 1 base, the J end by 9 bases, with 10 bases between. Germline CDR1 LGHDT, CDR2 YNNKEL (reference sequence). The CDR3 protein is CASSQGERSQYF. The CDR3 region has the DNA TGTGCCAGCAGCCAAGGCGAGAGGTCGCAGTACTTC.

This clonotype was seen many times. This chain uses TRBV24-1 with TRBJ2-2, with D possibly being TRBD2 (7 bases). From germline, CDR1 is KGHDR and CDR2 SFDVKD. The CDR3 is made up of 15 amino acids. Trimming removed 5 bases at V and 7 bases at J, with 16 bases between. In nucleotides, the CDR3 is TGTGCCACCAGTGCCCGAGGGGGGGCAATCGGGGAGCTGTTTTTT. Protein sequence: CATSARGGAIGELFF.

This clonotype has a count of ten or more. The chain is built from TRBV5-1 and TRBJ2-3, with 12 bases lining up with TRBD1. Germline V gene sequence: CDR1 SGHRS, CDR2 YFSETQ. With 3 bases clipped from V and 4 bases from J, the junction kept 6 bases outside the gene matches. The CDR3 covers 16 residues. As DNA, the CDR3 is TGCGCCAGCAGCTATACCGGGACAGGGGGCCCAGATACGCAGTATTTT. Translated: CASSYTGTGGPDTQYF. Combining the CDR3 with reference TRBV5-1 and TRBJ2-3 gives the whole variable domain KAGVTQTPRYLIKTRGQQVTLSCSPISGHRSVSWYQQTPGQGLQFLFEYFSETQRNKGNFPGRFSGRQFSNSRSEMNVSTLELGDSALYLCASSYTGTGGPDTQYFGPGTRLTVL.

V is TRBV18 and J is TRBJ2-3; D might be TRBD1 (6 bases). Germline V lookup: CDR1 KGHSH, CDR2 LQKENI. V was clipped by 3 bases and J by 4 bases, with 23 bases between them. The CDR3 consists of 18 residues. CDR3 bases: TGTGCCAGCTCACCTCCCGGAAGACAGGTTTCTTTACCAGATACGCAGTATTTT. It translates to CASSPPGRQVSLPDTQYF.

Notes on this clonotype: A far larger clone is off by one base, so a read error is likely. This chain joins TRBV20-1 and TRBJ2-7; TRBD2 might be the D (5 bases). CDR1 DFQATT and CDR2 SNEGSKA come from the germline V gene (reference sequence). The CDR3 has 17 amino acids. Trimming took off 0 bases at V and 7 bases at J, with 25 bases between the two ends. The CDR3 is CSARDATGVSSYNEQYF. The CDR3 nucleotides are TGCAGTGCTAGAGATGCAACCGGGGTTAGCAGCTACAATGAGCAGTACTTC.

J is TRBJ2-5 and V is TRBV28; either TRBD1 or TRBD2 may fit D (6 bases each). CDR1 and CDR2 (germline): MDHEN, SYDVKM. Trimming cost V 5 bases and J 4 bases, with 17 bases left between them. The CDR3 sequence is 15 residues long. The CDR3 protein is CASSERGAGGETQYF. In DNA form, the CDR3 reads TGTGCCAGCAGTGAAAGGGGGGCCGGGGGAGAGACCCAGTACTTC. The full variable domain, in which reference TRBV28 and TRBJ2-5 provide the parts outside the CDR3, is DVKVTQSSRYLVKRTGEKVFLECVQDMDHENMFWYRQDPGLGLRLIYFSYDVKMKEKGDIPEGYSVSREKKERFSLILESASTNQTSMYLCASSERGAGGETQYFGPGTRLLVL.

This clonotype appeared many times. The V and J genes are TRBV12-3 or TRBV12-4 and TRBJ2-7, with a weak D call TRBD1 (6 bases). The CDR3 has 13 residues. V lost 5 bases and J lost 6, with 14 bases in between. CDR3 residues: CASSDTGLGEQYF. In DNA form, the CDR3 reads TGTGCCAGCAGTGATACAGGGTTAGGCGAGCAGTACTTC.